The 21 T cell receptor beta chains below all came from one sample that was sequenced in a study of control samples from healthy donors and cancer patients. The repertoire was sequenced with immunoSEQ multiplex PCR; TCRdb's copy has only in-frame clones and lacks some. The sample shows 110,000 to 150,000 clones, about 95% of them seen only once. The sample taken for sequencing was PBMCs. Source of these receptors: a man aged 55-75 years with colorectal cancer.

This rearrangement joins TRBV24-1 to TRBJ2-1; 10 positions agree with TRBD2. Trimming took 3 bases from V and 0 from J; bases not matched to a gene: 1. This CDR3 contains 16 residues. The V gene's germline CDR1 is KGHDR and CDR2 SFDVKD. The CDR3 bases are TGTGCCACCAGTGATGCTAGCGGGGGCTCCTACAATGAGCAGTTCTTC. Its translation: CATSDASGGSYNEQFF.

The J gene is TRBJ2-1, the V gene TRBV4-1; possibly TRBD2 for D (6 bases). Germline V gene sequence: CDR1 MGHRA, CDR2 YSYEKL. CDR3 size: 16 residues. The V and J ends lost 0 bases and 0 bases respectively, with 9 bases between them. This CDR3 reads CASSQDRDFSYNEQFF. CDR3 coding DNA: TGCGCCAGCAGCCAAGACCGGGACTTCTCCTACAATGAGCAGTTCTTC.

V is TRBV30 and J is TRBJ1-6; 10 nucleotides line up with TRBD1. After removal of 4 bases from V and 6 bases from J, the junction contained 6 bases not matched to a gene. The CDR3 contains 15 residues. Germline assignment: CDR1 GTSNPN and CDR2 SVGIG (reference sequence). CDR3 coding DNA: TGTGCCTGGACCCCCCGGGACAGGGGTAATTCACCCCTCCACTTT. Amino acids: CAWTPRDRGNSPLHF.

The chain is built from TRBV7-2 and TRBJ2-7, with D hard to call. The CDR3 is made up of 13 amino acids. The V gene lost 3 bases and the J gene lost 3 bases, with 9 bases spanning the gap. Germline-derived CDR1 and CDR2 are SGHTA and FQGNSA. CDR3 coding DNA: TGTGCCAGCAGCTTTGAGTCCAACTACGAGCAGTACTTC. It encodes CASSFESNYEQYF.

This sequence joins TRBV3-1 (or the pseudogene TRBV3-2) and TRBJ2-7, with a tentative D call TRBD1 (6 bases). V was shortened by 4 bases and J by 2 bases, with 12 bases between the two germline ends. CDR1 and CDR2 from the germline V gene are LGHDT and YNNKEL (reference sequence). The CDR3 totals 14 residues. The CDR3 reads CASSPGHRTYEQYF. The CDR3 nucleotides read TGTGCCAGCAGCCCGGGACACAGGACCTACGAGCAGTACTTC.

The chain couples TRBV5-8 to TRBJ1-3; 10 bases fit TRBD1. Germline V CDR1 and CDR2: SGHTS, YDEGEE. Trimming removed 5 bases from V and 2 bases from J; junction bases left unmatched: 10. The CDR3 has 17 residues. The CDR3 region is CASSPGQGRLAGNTIYF. The CDR3 DNA follows: TGTGCCAGCAGTCCGGGACAGGGGAGGCTTGCTGGAAACACCATATATTTT. The full variable domain, in which reference TRBV5-8 and TRBJ1-3 provide the parts outside the CDR3, is EAGVTQSPTHLIKTRGQQATLRCSPISGHTSVYWYQQALGLGLQFLLWYDEGEERNRGNFPPRFSGRQFPNYSSELNVNALELEDSALYLCASSPGQGRLAGNTIYFGEGSWLTVV.

The V call is TRBV7-2, the J call TRBJ1-2; 7 bases agree with TRBD1. Germline lookup yields CDR1 SGHTA and CDR2 FQGNSA. Germline trimming cut 5 bases from V and 7 bases from J; bases unmatched to any gene: 7. CDR3 length: 13 residues. The CDR3 loop reads CASSPGTVSGYTF. CDR3 coding DNA: TGTGCCAGCAGCCCTGGGACAGTGAGTGGCTACACCTTC.

CDR3 residues: CASSLELAGGSSYNEQFF. In DNA, the CDR3 is TGTGCCAGCAGCTTAGAACTAGCGGGGGGGAGCTCCTACAATGAGCAGTTCTTC. V and J are TRBV7-6 and TRBJ2-1; TRBD2 agrees at 13 bases. The V gene end was trimmed by 1 base and the J gene end by 0 bases; junction bases not matched to a gene: 3. Germline V gene lookup returns CDR1 SGHVS and CDR2 FNYEAQ. CDR3 length: 18 residues.

This rearrangement joins TRBV24-1 to TRBJ2-2; no reliable D call. V shed 6 bases and J shed 6 bases, with 19 bases lying between them. Per the germline V gene, CDR1 is KGHDR and CDR2 is SFDVKD. The CDR3 extends over 16 amino acids. The CDR3 nucleotides read TGTGCCACCAGTCCCCCGGGTCCTGCTGCCCCCGGGGAGCTGTTTTTT. Translating it yields CATSPPGPAAPGELFF.

The rearrangement links TRBV5-6 to TRBJ2-3; D is perhaps TRBD1 (5 bases). The CDR3 totals 13 residues. Germline V gives CDR1 SGHDT, CDR2 YYEEEE. The V and J ends lost 0 bases and 13 bases respectively, with 15 bases between them. In nucleotides, the CDR3 is TGTGCCAGCAGCTTGGAGGGGTTGAGGTATGAGTATTTT. Translation gives CASSLEGLRYEYF. The full variable domain, completed using reference TRBV5-6 and TRBJ2-3, is DAGVTQSPTHLIKTRGQQVTLRCSPKSGHDTVSWYQQALGQGPQFIFQYYEEEERQRGNFPDRFSGHQFPNYSSELNVNALLLGDSALYLCASSLEGLRYEYFGPGTRLTVL.

The rearrangement joins TRBV11-2 to TRBJ1-1; 8 positions match TRBD1. The germline V gene encodes CDR1 SGHAT and CDR2 FQNNGV. The CDR3 runs to 15 residues. The J segment lost 1 base and the V segment lost 5 bases, leaving 6 bases of the junction unmatched. The DNA of the CDR3 is TGTGCCAGCAGCGCTCCGGGACAGGAGAACACTGAAGCTTTCTTT. It specifies CASSAPGQENTEAFF.

The rearrangement uses TRBV9 and TRBJ2-2; D assignment may be TRBD1 or TRBD2 (7 bases each). Deletions cut 0 bases from V and 6 bases from J, with 15 bases between. CDR1 SGDLS and CDR2 YYNGEE come from the germline V gene. CDR3 length equals 16 residues. CDR3 sequence reads: CASSVDQGGLSGELFF. Written as DNA, the CDR3 is TGTGCCAGCAGCGTAGACCAGGGGGGGTTATCCGGGGAGCTGTTTTTT. Variable domain in full (rest from reference TRBV9 and TRBJ2-2): DSGVTQTPKHLITATGQRVTLRCSPRSGDLSVYWYQQSLDQGLQFLIQYYNGEERAKGNILERFSAQQFPDLHSELNLSSLELGDSALYFCASSVDQGGLSGELFFGEGSRLTVL.

This clone has just a few counts. CDR3 residues: CASSPGTGGEQYF. CDR3 in DNA: TGTGCCAGCAGTCCGGGGACAGGGGGCGAGCAGTACTTC. The rearrangement joins TRBV28 to TRBJ2-7; 11 bases agree with TRBD1. The CDR3 extends over 13 amino acids. V dropped 5 bases and J dropped 6; count of bases not matched to a gene: 3. Germline CDR1 is MDHEN and CDR2 is SYDVKM.

The chain carries TRBV7-9 and TRBJ2-6, with D maybe TRBD2 (6 bases). The CDR3 has 17 residues. V was shortened by 0 bases and J by 3 bases, with 12 bases between the two germline ends. Germline loops: CDR1 SEHNR, CDR2 FQNEAQ (reference sequence). Here the CDR3 reads CASSLAMGGGGANVLTF. The CDR3 coding sequence is TGTGCCAGCAGCTTAGCGATGGGAGGTGGTGGGGCCAACGTCCTGACTTTC.

This clone was recorded only once. The chain employs TRBV30 and TRBJ2-1; no clear D. From germline, CDR1 is GTSNPN and CDR2 SVGIG (reference sequence). The germline V and J ends were trimmed by 0 bases and 7 bases, with 7 bases remaining between them. The CDR3 sequence is 12 residues long. In DNA, the CDR3 is TGTGCCTGGAGTGTAACTGGGAATGAGCAGTTCTTC. It encodes CAWSVTGNEQFF.

This chain connects TRBV11-2 to TRBJ2-7; 7 bases agree with TRBD1. The germline CDR1 and CDR2 sequences are SGHAT and FQNNGV. CDR3 length: 14 amino acids. V trimming: 5 bases; J trimming: 2 bases; junction bases outside the gene matches: 6. The chain's CDR3 is CASSPGQATYEQYF. CDR3 DNA sequence: TGTGCCAGCAGCCCAGGACAGGCTACCTACGAGCAGTACTTC.

The table lists this clone with a count of one. The DNA of the CDR3 is TGTGCCATCAGGAGCCCACTAGCGGGGGGGAACAATGAGCAGTTCTTC. It encodes CAIRSPLAGGNNEQFF. V gene TRBV10-3 combines with J gene TRBJ2-1, with TRBD2 matching over 13 bases. Germline CDR1 is ENHRY and CDR2 is SYGVKD. V gave up 6 bases and J gave up 5 bases; unmatched junction bases: 7. The CDR3 runs to 16 residues.

This sequence joins TRBV29-1 and TRBJ1-2; D uncertain. The germline V gene encodes CDR1 SQVTM and CDR2 ANQGSEA. Trimming stripped 7 bases from V and 4 bases from J, with 10 bases between. The CDR3 contains 11 residues. CDR3: CSGLASYGYTF. The CDR3 DNA reads as TGCAGCGGTCTGGCATCCTATGGCTACACCTTC.

The chain joins TRBV30 to TRBJ1-2; 9 bases are a match to TRBD1. The CDR3 runs to 17 residues. With 0 bases clipped from V and 2 bases from J, the junction kept 10 bases outside the gene matches. Germline loops: CDR1 GTSNPN, CDR2 SVGIG (reference sequence). CDR3 protein: CAWSVIPGTGPNYGYTF. The CDR3 region has the DNA TGTGCCTGGAGTGTAATACCCGGGACAGGGCCAAACTATGGCTACACCTTC.

The chain links TRBV6-4 to TRBJ2-7, with D perhaps TRBD1 (5 bases). Germline CDR1 reads MRHNA; CDR2 reads SNTAGT. CDR3 length: 13 residues. Deletions cut 3 bases from V and 3 bases from J, with 9 bases between. The CDR3 loop is CASSEHQGYEQYF. CDR3 nucleotide sequence: TGTGCCAGCAGTGAACATCAGGGCTACGAGCAGTACTTC.

This clone appeared once. The CDR3 spells CATAPAGAWETQYF. The CDR3 coding sequence is TGTGCCACCGCTCCGGCAGGGGCTTGGGAGACCCAGTACTTC. The V call is TRBV7-8, the J call TRBJ2-5; D might be TRBD1 (6 bases). From germline, CDR1 is SGHVS and CDR2 FQNEAQ. CDR3 length: 14 amino acids. V was cut by 10 bases and J by 5 bases, with 20 bases left in between.